A selection of T cell receptor beta chains follows, all from one sample in a study of blood T cell repertoires in COVID-19. Sequencing used immunoSEQ multiplex PCR; TCRdb keeps in-frame clones, though not all of them. This table holds tens of thousands of clones, more than 80% found once. The sample consisted of peripheral blood. All receptors derive from a woman at least 80 years old with acute or convalescent COVID-19. Both conserved end residues are part of each CDR3. A D gene is named only where the DNA matches it firmly. Clone sizes are given selectively: once, few, many, or a class where the clone is expanded.

v_call	clone_size	d_call	j_call	cdr3_nt	cdr3_aa
TRBV30	.	.	TRBJ2-2	TGTGCCCTGGAGTCTATGACCTCCCGGCGGGGCACCGGGGAGCTGTTTTTT	CALESMTSRRGTGELFF
TRBV11-2	.	.	TRBJ1-1	TGTGCCAGCAGCTTAACAGATAACACTGAAGCTTTCTTT	CASSLTDNTEAFF
TRBV27	few	TRBD1	TRBJ1-6	TGTGCCAGTGGATGGACAGGGGGTAATTCACCCCTCCACTTT	CASGWTGGNSPLHF
TRBV4-1	.	.	TRBJ2-7	TGCGCCAGCAGTTCAACAGGGGGGGGAATTCGCGAGCAGTACTTC	CASSSTGGGIREQYF
TRBV7-9	.	TRBD1	TRBJ1-3	TGTGCCAGCAGCCCCAACAGGGGCTCTGGAAACACCATATATTTT	CASSPNRGSGNTIYF
TRBV5-1	.	TRBD1	TRBJ1-6	TGCGCCAGCAGCTTGTTGACAGGGGGTAATTCACCCCTCCACTTT	CASSLLTGGNSPLHF
TRBV2	.	TRBD2	TRBJ2-7	TGTGCCAGCAGCCAAGAGGGGCCAAGCGGGAGCGAGCAGTACTTC	CASSQEGPSGSEQYF
TRBV29-1	.	TRBD1	TRBJ2-7	TGCAGCGTCGAAACCCGACAGGGAAGCTACGAGCAGTACTTC	CSVETRQGSYEQYF
TRBV10-3	.	TRBD1	TRBJ1-5	TGTGCCATCAGCACGGACAGGACTAATCAGCCCCAGCATTTT	CAISTDRTNQPQHF
TRBV6-2/TRBV6-3	.	TRBD2	TRBJ2-1	TGTGCCAGCAGTTACTCTAGGACAGCGGGAGTTAGTTACAATGAGCAGTTCTTC	CASSYSRTAGVSYNEQFF
TRBV20-1	few	TRBD1	TRBJ2-7	TGCAGTGCTAGTCCCCAGGACAGGTTCTCCTACGAGCAGTACTTC	CSASPQDRFSYEQYF
TRBV11-3	.	TRBD2	TRBJ2-1	TGTGCCAGCAGCTCAGGGACTAGCGGGAGTATCAATGAGCAGTTCTTC	CASSSGTSGSINEQFF
TRBV18	.	.	TRBJ1-1	TGTGCCAGCTCACAGACAGGGAACACTGAAGCTTTCTTT	CASSQTGNTEAFF
TRBV30	once	.	TRBJ2-2	TGTGCCTGGAGCTCTAACGCGAACACCGGGGAGCTGTTTTTT	CAWSSNANTGELFF
TRBV7-9	.	TRBD1	TRBJ1-6	TGTGCCAGCAGCTCCCGAGGGACAGGCGGTAATTCACCCCTCCACTTT	CASSSRGTGGNSPLHF
TRBV27	few	.	TRBJ1-1	TGTGCCAGCAGTGCGAGGGAGTACACTGAAGCTTTCTTT	CASSAREYTEAFF
TRBV6-5	.	TRBD1	TRBJ1-6	TGTGCCAGCAGAACAGGGGGTCCCTATAATTCACCCCTCCACTTT	CASRTGGPYNSPLHF
TRBV6-1	.	.	TRBJ2-7	TGTGCCAGCAGTGAAGCACATTGGGAGGTCAGGTACGAGCAGTACTTC	CASSEAHWEVRYEQYF
TRBV5-1	.	TRBD1	TRBJ1-1	TGCGCCAGCAGCCCGACAACACAGGGGGCTGAAGCTTTCTTT	CASSPTTQGAEAFF
TRBV27	.	.	TRBJ2-3	TGTGCCAGCAGTTTACCCCGATTTGGGCCAGATACGCAGTATTTT	CASSLPRFGPDTQYF
TRBV2	.	.	TRBJ2-1	TGTGCCAGCAGTGCGACTAGACTTCAGGTGTTCTTC	CASSATRLQVFF
TRBV7-6	.	TRBD2	TRBJ2-1	TGTGCCAGCAGCTTCTCACCCGGGGGACTAGCGGGGGGATACTCCTACAATGAGCAGTTCTTC	CASSFSPGGLAGGYSYNEQFF
TRBV7-9	few	.	TRBJ1-6	TGTGCCAGCAGCTTAGCCGAGAATTCACCCCTCCACTTT	CASSLAENSPLHF
TRBV5-1	once	.	TRBJ2-6	TGCGCCAGCAGCTTGACCTCAGGGGCTGGGGCCAACGTCCTGACTTTC	CASSLTSGAGANVLTF
TRBV7-2	.	.	TRBJ2-6	TGTGCCAGCAGCTTAAGAGGACTCGACTCTGGGGCCAACGTCCTGACTTTC	CASSLRGLDSGANVLTF
TRBV5-4	.	.	TRBJ1-3	TGTGCCAGCAGCCTTAATACAGGGCTGGCTGGAAACACCATATATTTT	CASSLNTGLAGNTIYF
TRBV19	.	.	TRBJ1-2	TGTGCCAGTAGTATAGTATGGGCTATCTATGGCTACACCTTC	CASSIVWAIYGYTF
TRBV5-1	.	TRBD1	TRBJ2-7	TGCGCCAGCAGCTTGGGACAGGGGGGGTACGAGCAGTACTTC	CASSLGQGGYEQYF
TRBV9	.	TRBD2	TRBJ2-3	TGTGCCAGCAGCGCCCGTCCGGGGTGGGGACTAGCGACAGATACGCAGTATTTT	CASSARPGWGLATDTQYF
TRBV18	.	.	TRBJ1-2	TGTGCCAGCTCACCGATTATGGAGGGAGCTAACTATGGCTACACCTTC	CASSPIMEGANYGYTF
TRBV30	once	TRBD1	TRBJ1-5	TGTGCCTGGAGTAGCCCCAGGGGGCAGAATCAGCCCCAGCATTTT	CAWSSPRGQNQPQHF
TRBV7-2	.	.	TRBJ2-7	TGTGCCAGCAGTTATACAGGGTACGAGCAGTACTTC	CASSYTGYEQYF
TRBV18	.	.	TRBJ1-4	TGTGCCAGCTCACCAAGACAGTTAACAGAAAAACTGTTTTTT	CASSPRQLTEKLFF
TRBV21-1	once	.	TRBJ2-7	TGTGCCAGCAGCAAAGGCTCAGGGGACAGGTCCTACGAGCAGTACTTC	CASSKGSGDRSYEQYF
TRBV7-9	.	.	TRBJ1-5	TGTGCCAGCAGCTTAGATGGAGACAGGAGAAATCAGCCCCAGCATTTT	CASSLDGDRRNQPQHF
TRBV19	few	TRBD2	TRBJ2-1	TGTGCCAGTAGTATACTTGGGACTAGCGGGATGGTTGAGCAGTTCTTC	CASSILGTSGMVEQFF
TRBV5-4	.	.	TRBJ1-2	TGTGCCAGCAGCTGGGACACCGGCTATGGCTACACCTTC	CASSWDTGYGYTF
TRBV4-2	.	.	TRBJ1-4	TGTGCCAGCAGCCGGGACACCGGTAATGAAAAACTGTTTTTT	CASSRDTGNEKLFF
TRBV2	.	TRBD1	TRBJ2-1	TGTGCCACAAAAACCGGGACAGGTTTCGATGAGCAGTTCTTC	CATKTGTGFDEQFF
TRBV19	.	.	TRBJ1-5	TGTGCCAGTAGTATTGGACAGAATCAGCCCCAGCATTTT	CASSIGQNQPQHF
TRBV6-5	.	TRBD1	TRBJ2-7	TGTGCCAGCAGTTACCTCGGGACAGGGGAGTACGAGCAGTACTTC	CASSYLGTGEYEQYF
TRBV5-1	.	.	TRBJ2-7	TGCGCCAGCAGCTCCGGACAAAGCGTAGACGAGCAGTACTTC	CASSSGQSVDEQYF
TRBV10-2	.	TRBD1	TRBJ2-1	TGCGCCAGCAGTGAGCTGGGACAGTATAATGAGCAGTTCTTC	CASSELGQYNEQFF
TRBV5-1	.	TRBD1	TRBJ2-3	TGCGCCAGCAGCCCGCCGGGACAGGGGGGGGATACGCAGTATTTT	CASSPPGQGGDTQYF
TRBV5-1	.	TRBD2	TRBJ2-1	TGCGCCAGCAGCTACGGGGGGGCATCTTCCAATGAGCAGTTCTTC	CASSYGGASSNEQFF
TRBV15	.	TRBD2	TRBJ2-2	TGTGCCACCAGCGGAGAGGGGAGGGACACCGGGGAGCTGTTTTTT	CATSGEGRDTGELFF
TRBV5-6	.	TRBD1	TRBJ1-2	TGTGCCAGCAGCTTGGCCCTCGACAGGGAGAGGGGCTACACCTTC	CASSLALDRERGYTF
TRBV7-3	.	.	TRBJ2-1	TGTGCCAGCAGCCCCAGTCGGGCTAGAGGGGAGCAGTTCTTC	CASSPSRARGEQFF
TRBV18	.	TRBD1	TRBJ1-2	TGTGCCAGCTCACCGGACAGGGACGGCTACACCTTC	CASSPDRDGYTF
TRBV7-8	.	.	TRBJ1-3	TGTGCCAGCAGCTTAGCAATTGGGCCCTCTGGAAACACCATATATTTT	CASSLAIGPSGNTIYF
TRBV7-2	.	.	TRBJ2-7	TGTGCCAGCAGCGGCCACTACGAGCAGTACTTC	CASSGHYEQYF
TRBV6-5	once	TRBD1	TRBJ1-2	TGTGCCAGCAGTACCTCGGACAGGGCCCTCGGCTACACCTTC	CASSTSDRALGYTF
TRBV19	.	TRBD2	TRBJ2-7	TGTGCCAGTAGTATAATGGCGGGGGGTAGTTACGAGCAGTACTTC	CASSIMAGGSYEQYF
TRBV9	.	.	TRBJ1-1	TGTGCCAGCAGCGTAGTAGACATGAACACTGAAGCTTTCTTT	CASSVVDMNTEAFF
TRBV19	.	.	TRBJ2-7	TGTGCCAGTAGTATTAGGGCGGGATCCTACGAGCAGTACTTC	CASSIRAGSYEQYF
TRBV5-4	once	.	TRBJ2-3	TGTGCCAGCAGCTCTCCGGACTCCGAGGGGCAGTATTTT	CASSSPDSEGQYF
TRBV5-4	.	.	TRBJ2-4	TGTGCCAGCAGCTTAATTCAGGGGTCAGCCAAAAACATTCAGTACTTC	CASSLIQGSAKNIQYF
TRBV28	few	.	TRBJ2-6	TGTGCCAGCAGTGAGGCCAGCACCTCTGGGGCCAACGTCCTGACTTTC	CASSEASTSGANVLTF